The TCR beta chain under discussion was sequenced for a study of identical twins. TCRdb processed the 5' RACE reads anew with MiXCR; each CDR3 protein has one entry. Among about 470,000 distinct CDR3 sequences listed, roughly a quarter were seen once. The donor group consisted entirely of healthy Caucasians. This clonotype has a single count. Its target is not known. Study outcomes and limitations: Beta out-of-frame sequences displayed a weaker excess of sharing between twins.

Separately, the same data were catalogued under a study of T cells expressing NK-cell markers. In that study: Investigators obtained TCR beta repertoires from sorted CD3+CD56+NKG2C+, CD3+CD56+NKG2C- and CD3+CD56-NKG2C+ T cells. Seven sequenced donors out of eight were HCMV-seropositive, one seronegative.

Sequencing input: CD4+ T cells sorted from blood. The source of this sequence is a woman between 18 and 30 years old in good health.

The CDR3 coding sequence is TGCAGTGCTGTCCGGGACCGTAATTCACCCCTCCACTTT. It codes for CSAVRDRNSPLHF. This chain connects TRBV20-1 to TRBJ1-6, with a weak D call TRBD1 (5 bases). CDR1 DFQATT and CDR2 SNEGSKA come from the germline V gene (reference sequence). V was shortened by 5 bases and J by 6 bases, with 11 bases between the two germline ends. The CDR3 has 13 amino acids.